Presented here are 18 T cell receptor beta chains from one specimen sequenced in a study of blood T cell repertoires in COVID-19. Produced via immunoSEQ multiplex PCR; TCRdb's table is partial and in-frame only. Of approximately 94,000 clones detected, about 83% appear once; the ten largest clones hold about 13%. Sequenced material: peripheral blood. These receptor sequences come from a human donor in a cohort sampled during active COVID-19.

This clone has just one count. The V gene is TRBV12-3 or TRBV12-4, the J gene TRBJ1-1; D call uncertain. V lost 7 bases to trimming and J lost 10 bases, with 13 bases between them. CDR3 length equals 11 residues. CDR3 residues: CASKKDSTAFF. The CDR3 DNA reads as TGTGCCAGCAAAAAGGACTCTACAGCTTTCTTT.

This chain joins TRBV6-5 and TRBJ1-1; D perhaps matches TRBD1 (5 bases). Per germline, CDR1 MNHEY and CDR2 SVGAGI. This CDR3 contains 11 residues. The ends were cut back, 4 bases at V and 11 bases at J, with 11 bases in the middle. CDR3 protein: CASSSQGWAFF. The CDR3 nucleotides are TGTGCCAGCAGTTCTCAGGGTTGGGCTTTCTTT.

The chain couples TRBV10-3 to TRBJ1-2; 10 bases are a match to TRBD1. The J segment lost 6 bases and the V segment lost 6 bases, leaving 7 bases of the junction unmatched. The CDR3 length is 14 residues. In germline, CDR1 is ENHRY, CDR2 SYGVKD. The CDR3 DNA reads TGTGCCATCAGCTCAGGACAGGGGGTCAATGGCTACACCTTC. It specifies CAISSGQGVNGYTF.

This rearrangement joins TRBV27 to TRBJ1-5; no clear D gene. Between the trimmed V and J ends, which lost 6 bases and 2 bases, there was a span of 8 bases. This CDR3 has 13 amino acids. CDR1 is MNHEY, CDR2 SMNVEV, per germline (reference sequence). Here the CDR3 reads CASSDKGNQPQHF. CDR3 sequence (DNA): TGTGCCAGCAGCGACAAAGGCAATCAGCCCCAGCATTTT.

The V and J genes are TRBV7-9 and TRBJ1-1; D is possibly TRBD1 (5 bases). V was trimmed by 2 bases and J by 8 bases, leaving 9 bases between them. The CDR3 spans 12 residues. Germline-derived CDR1 and CDR2 are SEHNR and FQNEAQ (reference sequence). Here the CDR3 DNA reads TGTGCCAGCAGCTTAAGGGCAGGGGAAGCTTTCTTT. Its translation is CASSLRAGEAFF.

This clone is a singleton in its sample. This chain connects TRBV5-1 to TRBJ1-3; 9 bases agree with TRBD1. The CDR3 consists of 16 residues. Germline-derived CDR1 and CDR2 are SGHRS and YFSETQ. Trimming at V came to 0 bases and at J to 4 bases, leaving 5 bases not matched to a gene. CDR3 amino acids: CASSLAGTGRGNTIYF. DNA of the CDR3: TGCGCCAGCAGCTTGGCCGGGACAGGGCGAGGAAACACCATATATTTT. Filled out from reference TRBV5-1 and TRBJ1-3, the complete variable domain reads KAGVTQTPRYLIKTRGQQVTLSCSPISGHRSVSWYQQTPGQGLQFLFEYFSETQRNKGNFPGRFSGRQFSNSRSEMNVSTLELGDSALYLCASSLAGTGRGNTIYFGEGSWLTVV.

The sample holds a few counts of this clone. This sequence joins TRBV4-3 and TRBJ2-3; tentatively, D is TRBD2 (5 bases). Per germline, CDR1 LGHNA and CDR2 YSLEER. The CDR3 spans 14 residues. The V end lost 4 bases, the J end lost 3 bases, and 11 bases lay between the germline ends. CDR3 amino acids: CASSPRPGTDTQYF. CDR3 sequence (DNA): TGCGCCAGCAGCCCCCGACCGGGGACAGATACGCAGTATTTT.

This chain connects TRBV5-1 to TRBJ2-6, with TRBD1 matching over 8 bases. V lost 3 bases, J lost 0 bases, and 2 bases stayed unmatched. This CDR3 has 16 residues. CDR1 and CDR2 (germline): SGHRS, YFSETQ. The CDR3 here is CASSSGQVSGANVLTF. Written as DNA, the CDR3 is TGCGCCAGCAGCTCGGGACAGGTCTCTGGGGCCAACGTCCTGACTTTC.

Only one count was recorded for this clone. The rearrangement links TRBV12-3 or TRBV12-4 to TRBJ2-7; no clear D gene. V lost 6 bases and J lost 8, with 17 bases in between. CDR3 size: 13 residues. CDR3 protein: CASRPAETHKQYF. Written as DNA, the CDR3 is TGTGCCAGCAGGCCCGCGGAGACGCATAAGCAGTACTTC.

The chain combines TRBV4-3 with TRBJ1-5, with D unresolved. Trimming shortened V by 0 bases and J by 4 bases, and 10 bases separated the two germline ends. Germline CDR1 reads LGHNA; CDR2 reads YSLEER. CDR3 size: 15 residues. CDR3 nucleotide sequence: TGCGCCAGCAGCCAAGATATGGGCCAAAATCAGCCCCAGCATTTT. It is translated as CASSQDMGQNQPQHF.

This chain uses TRBV5-1 with TRBJ1-2; 9 positions match TRBD1. Trimming removed 4 bases from V and 3 bases from J; junction bases left unmatched: 4. The germline gives CDR1 SGHRS, CDR2 YFSETQ. This CDR3 comprises 14 residues. The CDR3 DNA sequence: TGCGCCAGCAGCGGGGACAGGGCTGACTATGGCTACACCTTC. It yields the protein CASSGDRADYGYTF.

The chain joins TRBV4-3 to TRBJ1-2; TRBD1 aligns across 7 bases. With V trimmed by 1 base and J by 7 bases, 3 bases remained unmatched. The CDR3 has 13 amino acids. The germline CDR1 and CDR2 sequences are LGHNA and YSLEER. The CDR3 DNA is TGCGCCAGCAGCCAAGTACAGGGGCTTGGCTACACCTTC. Protein sequence: CASSQVQGLGYTF.

This sequence joins TRBV27 and TRBJ2-7, with 8 bases lining up with TRBD1. Germline V gene sequence: CDR1 MNHEY, CDR2 SMNVEV (reference sequence). The CDR3 covers 15 residues. The J segment lost 7 bases and the V segment lost 5 bases, leaving 13 bases of the junction unmatched. In DNA form, the CDR3 reads TGTGCCAGCAGTCCCTACGGGACAGGTTATTTGGAGCAGTACTTC. Protein product: CASSPYGTGYLEQYF.

V gene TRBV5-1 combines with J gene TRBJ2-3; 11 positions agree with TRBD1. The ends lost 7 bases at V and 5 bases at J; junction bases unmatched: 3. Germline-derived CDR1 and CDR2 are SGHRS and YFSETQ. The CDR3 extends over 13 amino acids. This CDR3 reads CASRTGGGDTQYF. The DNA for the CDR3 is TGCGCCAGCCGGACAGGGGGCGGAGATACGCAGTATTTT.

The chain employs TRBV7-2 and TRBJ1-2; the D is unclear. The CDR3 runs to 12 residues. V lost 3 bases, J lost 6 bases, and 8 bases lay in between. Germline lookup yields CDR1 SGHTA and CDR2 FQGNSA. This CDR3 is CASSLSADGYTF. CDR3 in DNA: TGTGCCAGCAGCTTGTCAGCGGATGGCTACACCTTC.

The chain recombines TRBV6-5 with TRBJ1-2, with 9 bases aligning to TRBD1. J lost 2 bases, V lost 7 bases, and 5 bases had no gene match. Germline V gene sequence: CDR1 MNHEY, CDR2 SVGAGI. CDR3 length: 14 amino acids. The CDR3 sequence: CASNSGTGNYGYTF. Here the CDR3 DNA reads TGTGCCAGCAATTCCGGGACAGGGAACTATGGCTACACCTTC.

This clone was recorded a few times. V is TRBV19 and J is TRBJ1-2; D may be TRBD1 (5 bases). Trimming removed 5 bases at V and 9 bases at J, with 19 bases between. The CDR3 consists of 14 residues. In germline, CDR1 is LNHDA, CDR2 SQIVND (reference sequence). DNA for the CDR3: TGTGCCAGTAGTTCAGCCAGGGCTGCTGGGAGCTACACCTTC. Translation gives CASSSARAAGSYTF.

This clone was counted only a few times. The chain carries TRBV29-1 and TRBJ1-1; no clear D gene. Germline V gives CDR1 SQVTM, CDR2 ANQGSEA. The CDR3 consists of 13 residues. Trimming shortened V by 6 bases and J by 2 bases, and 13 bases separated the two germline ends. The DNA of the CDR3 is TGCAGCGTCTGCGCATTGGTAAACACTGAAGCTTTCTTT. Encoded protein: CSVCALVNTEAFF.